One sample yielded the 20 T cell receptor beta chains listed below, sequenced in a study of regulatory T cells in long-lasting Graves disease. Stated time point: newly diagnosed GD, antithyroid drugs for less than 3 months. Preparation of the TCR library used RNA extracted from PBMCs. Both iRepertoire HTBI primers and Arm-PCR of CDR3 regions were used to build the TCR beta libraries. Each CDR3 protein is one row after TCRdb ran MiXCR on the multiplex PCR reads. The sample consists of around 500,000 distinct CDR3 sequences, roughly a sixth of them appearing once. Separately, the same data were catalogued under a study of T cells in Graves' hyperthyroidism and ophthalmopathy.

The sequencing here drew on peripheral blood mononuclear cells (PBMCs), taken at new diagnosis, from a patient treated with antithyroid drugs. Every receptor here comes from a woman aged 35-65 years with Graves disease.

This clonotype was seen more than once but under ten times. This chain uses TRBV27 with TRBJ2-7; TRBD1 might be the D (5 bases). V lost 5 bases and J 1 base, leaving 15 bases between the germline ends. This CDR3 region has 15 residues. Germline V gene lookup returns CDR1 MNHEY and CDR2 SMNVEV (reference sequence). In DNA, the CDR3 is TGTGCCAGCAGTCTCACGTGGGGCCCTTCCTACGAGCAGTACTTC. Translating it yields CASSLTWGPSYEQYF.

The V and J genes are TRBV20-1 and TRBJ2-7; D is unresolved. The V end was cut by 0 bases, the J end by 5 bases, with 17 bases between. Germline V lookup: CDR1 DFQATT, CDR2 SNEGSKA (reference sequence). The CDR3 runs 15 residues. CDR3 residues: CSARDSSSPFDEQYF. CDR3 sequence (DNA): TGCAGTGCTAGAGATAGTTCTTCCCCTTTCGACGAGCAGTACTTC.

There are many counts of this clonotype. The J gene is TRBJ2-7, the V gene TRBV28; D assignment may be TRBD1 or TRBD2 (5 bases each). V shed 5 bases and J shed 6 bases, with 20 bases lying between them. In germline, CDR1 is MDHEN, CDR2 SYDVKM. The CDR3 has 15 residues. CDR3 DNA: TGTGCCAGCAGTCGAGGGGCCGCCGGGTGGGGCGAGCAGTACTTC. Translated, it gives CASSRGAAGWGEQYF.

Concerning this clonotype: A much larger clone sits a single nucleotide away, making a read error possible. This rearrangement joins TRBV3-1 to TRBJ1-1; D is unclear. Germline CDR1 reads LGHDT; CDR2 reads YNNKEL (reference sequence). The CDR3 is 12 amino acids. V was clipped by 0 bases and J by 10 bases, with 9 bases between them. The CDR3, as DNA: TGTGCCAGCAGCCAAGAAGCCGAGGGAGCTTTCTTT. Protein sequence: CASSQEAEGAFF.

This sequence joins TRBV4-1 and TRBJ2-7; either TRBD1 or TRBD2 may fit D (5 bases each). Trimming cost V 0 bases and J 2 bases, with 11 bases left between them. In germline, CDR1 is MGHRA, CDR2 YSYEKL. This CDR3 is built from 15 residues. The CDR3 reads CASSQEGTGTYEQYF. CDR3 DNA: TGCGCCAGCAGCCAAGAGGGGACGGGCACCTACGAGCAGTACTTC.

This clonotype was observed many times. V usage is TRBV3-1 and J usage is TRBJ1-2, with D hard to call. Germline assignment: CDR1 LGHDT and CDR2 YNNKEL (reference sequence). The CDR3 contains 15 residues. With 0 bases removed from V and 0 bases from J, the gap between germline ends came to 8 bases. In nucleotides, the CDR3 is TGTGCCAGCAGCCAAGAAATTGGCACTAACTATGGCTACACCTTC. Its protein is CASSQEIGTNYGYTF.

This clonotype came up a few times. The CDR3 protein is CASSARLLTVTDTQYF. CDR3 in DNA: TGTGCCAGTAGTGCCCGACTGCTGACGGTCACAGATACGCAGTATTTT. This chain connects TRBV19 to TRBJ2-3, with D unclear. In germline, CDR1 is LNHDA, CDR2 SQIVND (reference sequence). Between the trimmed V and J ends, which lost 5 bases and 2 bases, there was a span of 17 bases. This CDR3 has 16 residues.

This clonotype was detected a few times. The chain is built from TRBV7-9 and TRBJ2-7; possibly TRBD2 for D (6 bases). The germline CDR1 and CDR2 sequences are SEHNR and FQNEAQ (reference sequence). The CDR3 loop spans 14 amino acids. V lost 8 bases to trimming and J lost 0 bases, with 14 bases between them. The CDR3 DNA reads as TGTGCCAGCGGAGGGACTCAGAGCTCCTACGAGCAGTACTTC. Translating gives CASGGTQSSYEQYF.

This clonotype has ten or more counts. The genes are TRBV6-1 and TRBJ1-1; D is perhaps TRBD1 (6 bases). The V end was cut by 3 bases, the J end by 1 base, with 9 bases between. The CDR3 has 14 residues. Germline V gene lookup returns CDR1 MNHNS and CDR2 SASEGT. The CDR3 is CASSDQQGNTEAFF. The CDR3 DNA is TGTGCCAGCAGTGACCAACAGGGGAACACTGAAGCTTTCTTT.

This clonotype was counted many times. The chain carries TRBV20-1 and TRBJ2-7; no reliable D call. V was shortened by 4 bases and J by 0 bases, with 13 bases between the two germline ends. Germline CDR1 and CDR2: DFQATT and SNEGSKA (reference sequence). The CDR3 loop spans 14 amino acids. CDR3 in DNA: TGCAGTGCTAAAGACCAGTATAGCTCCTACGAGCAGTACTTC. This codes for CSAKDQYSSYEQYF.

V usage is TRBV19 and J usage is TRBJ1-1, with D hard to call. Germline lookup yields CDR1 LNHDA and CDR2 SQIVND (reference sequence). V shed 5 bases and J shed 3 bases, with 13 bases lying between them. The CDR3 runs to 14 residues. CDR3 amino acids: CASSWAGKHTEAFF. CDR3 nucleotide sequence: TGTGCCAGTAGTTGGGCCGGGAAGCACACTGAAGCTTTCTTT.

This clonotype was recorded many times. The V gene is TRBV6-1, the J gene TRBJ1-4; D ambiguous. Looked up from germline, CDR1 is MNHNS and CDR2 is SASEGT. V was clipped by 5 bases and J by 7 bases, with 11 bases between them. The CDR3 extends over 13 amino acids. The CDR3 nucleotides are TGTGCCAGCAGTCAGCCTAGCCGTGAAAAACTGTTTTTT. Its translation: CASSQPSREKLFF.

This clonotype has a count of ten or more. The chain combines TRBV11-3 with TRBJ2-5, with D perhaps being TRBD1 or TRBD2 (6 bases each). Germline V lookup: CDR1 SGHNT, CDR2 YENEEA. V gave up 1 base and J gave up 1 base, with 10 bases separating them. The CDR3 totals 15 residues. DNA of the CDR3: TGTGCCAGCAGCTTAGGACCGGGGGCCCAAGAGACCCAGTACTTC. It encodes CASSLGPGAQETQYF.

This clonotype came up once. A far larger clone is off by one base, so a read error is likely. This chain joins TRBV6-4 and TRBJ2-1; the match to TRBD2 covers 8 bases. Germline assignment: CDR1 MRHNA and CDR2 SNTAGT. The CDR3 is 15 residues long. V trimming: 8 bases; J trimming: 4 bases; junction bases outside the gene matches: 10. The CDR3: CASAMGRGAYNEQFF. DNA for the CDR3: TGTGCCAGCGCAATGGGGCGGGGGGCGTACAATGAGCAGTTCTTC.

This clonotype appeared many times. CDR3 protein: CASSLVAGKGNEQFF. DNA for the CDR3: TGTGCCAGCAGCTTAGTGGCAGGGAAAGGGAATGAGCAGTTCTTC. V gene TRBV11-2 combines with J gene TRBJ2-1; D is possibly TRBD1 (5 bases). Deletions cut 1 base from V and 7 bases from J, with 14 bases between. This CDR3 contains 15 residues. Germline assignment: CDR1 SGHAT and CDR2 FQNNGV.

Here the CDR3 DNA reads TGTGCCAGCAGCTCCCGGGGGGTTAACTATGGCTACACCTTC. Translating it yields CASSSRGVNYGYTF. The rearrangement links TRBV12-3 or TRBV12-4 to TRBJ1-2; TRBD1 is a possible D gene (5 bases). CDR3 length equals 14 residues. The V and J ends lost 6 bases and 1 base respectively, with 12 bases between them.

This clonotype showed up many times. The rearrangement joins TRBV5-1 to TRBJ1-1, with 7 nucleotides matching TRBD1. The CDR3 contains 15 residues. CDR1 and CDR2 (germline): SGHRS, YFSETQ. The trim removed 4 bases at V and 4 bases at J, leaving 10 bases unmatched. This CDR3 reads CASSRNPPGGTEAFF. CDR3 nucleotides: TGCGCCAGCAGCCGTAACCCTCCAGGGGGCACTGAAGCTTTCTTT.

This clonotype was seen many times. This chain connects TRBV27 to TRBJ1-1; D is unresolved. V was cut by 6 bases and J by 4 bases, with 12 bases left in between. This CDR3 has 13 amino acids. Germline CDR1 MNHEY, CDR2 SMNVEV (reference sequence). CDR3 residues: CASRISDITEAFF. The CDR3 DNA follows: TGTGCCAGCAGGATCAGTGATATCACTGAAGCTTTCTTT.

This clonotype appeared many times. The genes are TRBV18 and TRBJ1-2; D gene unclear. Germline CDR1 KGHSH, CDR2 LQKENI. V was pared by 0 bases and J by 4 bases, with 6 bases between. This CDR3 region has 13 residues. In DNA form, the CDR3 reads TGTGCCAGCTCACCACCGGGATCCTATGGCTACACCTTC. Protein sequence: CASSPPGSYGYTF.

This clonotype has ten or more counts. V and J are TRBV2 and TRBJ2-7; no definite D call. Trimming removed 6 bases at V and 0 bases at J, with 12 bases between. The CDR3 covers 14 residues. Germline V gives CDR1 SNHLY, CDR2 FYNNEI. CDR3 residues: CASSWTVSSYEQYF. CDR3 nucleotide sequence: TGTGCCAGCAGCTGGACCGTGAGCTCCTACGAGCAGTACTTC.